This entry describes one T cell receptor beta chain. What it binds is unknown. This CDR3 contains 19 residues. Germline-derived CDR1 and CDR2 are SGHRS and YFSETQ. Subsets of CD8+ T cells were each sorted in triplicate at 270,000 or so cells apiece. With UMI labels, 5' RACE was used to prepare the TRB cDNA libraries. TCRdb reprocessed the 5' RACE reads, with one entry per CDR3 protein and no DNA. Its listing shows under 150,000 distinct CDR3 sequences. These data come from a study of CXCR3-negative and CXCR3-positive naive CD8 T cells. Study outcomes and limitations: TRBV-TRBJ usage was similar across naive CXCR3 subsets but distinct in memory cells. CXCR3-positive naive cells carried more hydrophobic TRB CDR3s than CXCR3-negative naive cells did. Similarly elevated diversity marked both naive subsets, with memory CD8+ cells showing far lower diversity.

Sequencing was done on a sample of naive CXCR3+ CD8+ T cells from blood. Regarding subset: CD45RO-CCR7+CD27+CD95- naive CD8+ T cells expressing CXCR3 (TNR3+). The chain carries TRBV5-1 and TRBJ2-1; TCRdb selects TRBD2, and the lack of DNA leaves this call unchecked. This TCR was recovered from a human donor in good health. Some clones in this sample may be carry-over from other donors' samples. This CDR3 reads CASSAPSLLTLAGADEQFF.